This T cell receptor beta chain appears in the sequencing data of a study of chemoradiotherapy in HPV16-positive cancers. TCRdb's copy holds only in-frame clones and misses some; the assay was immunoSEQ multiplex PCR. The data contain some 70,000 clones, almost 90% of them singletons. Per the germline V gene, CDR1 is MDHEN and CDR2 is SYDVKM. With 5 bases clipped from V and 6 bases from J, the junction kept 13 bases outside the gene matches. The CDR3 runs to 16 residues. Note on this clone: Its antigen is as yet unknown.

Notes on the study in general: The functional HPV-specific definition rests on just a couple of HPV16-positive patients. In HPV16-positive patients, HPV-responsive T-cell expansion tracked better recurrence-free survival.

The V gene is TRBV28, the J gene TRBJ2-3; 8 nucleotides match TRBD2. The receptor was isolated from a human donor with HPV-associated anogenital cancer. Sequences were derived from blood, sampled from a patient who underwent chemoradiotherapy. Here the CDR3 DNA reads TGTGCCAGCAGTCCCCGACTGGAAGCGGGAGACGATACGCAGTATTTT. Its translation: CASSPRLEAGDDTQYF.